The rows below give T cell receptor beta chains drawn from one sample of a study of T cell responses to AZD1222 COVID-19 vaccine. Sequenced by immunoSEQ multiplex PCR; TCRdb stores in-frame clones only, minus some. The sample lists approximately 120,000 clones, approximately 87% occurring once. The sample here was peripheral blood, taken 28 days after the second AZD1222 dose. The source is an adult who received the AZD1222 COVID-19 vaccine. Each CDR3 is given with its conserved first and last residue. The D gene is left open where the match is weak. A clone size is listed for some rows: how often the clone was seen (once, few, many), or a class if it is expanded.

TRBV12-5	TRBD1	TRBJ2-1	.	CASGLTGQGSYNEQFF	TGTGCTAGTGGTTTAACGGGACAGGGATCCTACAATGAGCAGTTCTTC
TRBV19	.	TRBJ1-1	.	CASRESLGRSAFF	TGTGCCAGCAGGGAGTCTCTTGGAAGGTCTGCTTTCTTT
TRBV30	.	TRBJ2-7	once	CGTGWGLGGQYF	TGTGGGACGGGCTGGGGTCTTGGGGGGCAGTACTTC
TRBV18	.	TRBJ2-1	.	CASSPNGRSNEQFF	TGTGCCAGCTCACCGAACGGGCGGAGCAATGAGCAGTTCTTC
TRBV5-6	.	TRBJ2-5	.	CASSAEYGGEPGGETQYF	TGTGCCAGCAGCGCCGAATATGGGGGAGAGCCCGGGGGAGAGACCCAGTACTTC
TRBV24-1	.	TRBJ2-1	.	CATSAETDYNEQFF	TGTGCCACCAGTGCGGAGACAGATTACAATGAGCAGTTCTTC
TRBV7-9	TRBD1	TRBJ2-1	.	CASSRAGTEYNEQFF	TGTGCCAGCAGCCGCGCCGGGACAGAATACAATGAGCAGTTCTTC
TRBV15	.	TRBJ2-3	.	CATSRDRVFTFTDTQYF	TGTGCCACCAGCAGAGATCGGGTCTTTACTTTCACAGATACGCAGTATTTT
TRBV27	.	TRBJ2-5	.	CASRRRAADFKETQYF	TGTGCCAGCAGAAGGAGGGCCGCAGACTTCAAAGAGACCCAGTACTTC
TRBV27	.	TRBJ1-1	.	CASSLSGGRSAEAFF	TGTGCCAGCAGTTTATCGGGGGGGCGTAGTGCTGAAGCTTTCTTT
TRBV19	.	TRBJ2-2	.	CATSVGQGTAGELFF	TGTGCCACCTCAGTAGGCCAAGGGACCGCCGGGGAGCTGTTTTTT
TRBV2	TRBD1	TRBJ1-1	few	CASSKDRVAEAFF	TGTGCCAGCAGTAAGGACAGGGTCGCTGAAGCTTTCTTT
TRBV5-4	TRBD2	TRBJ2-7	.	CASTLGTSFDEQYF	TGTGCCAGCACCCTGGGGACTAGTTTTGACGAGCAGTACTTC
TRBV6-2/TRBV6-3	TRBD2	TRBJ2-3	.	CASSPGLAVNTDTQYF	TGTGCCAGCAGTCCCGGACTAGCGGTTAACACAGATACGCAGTATTTT
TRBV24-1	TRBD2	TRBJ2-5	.	CATGALAGSGGETQYF	TGTGCCACCGGGGCCCTAGCGGGGTCAGGAGGAGAGACCCAGTACTTC
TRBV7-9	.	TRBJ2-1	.	CASSSLGRDEQFF	TGTGCCAGCAGCTCACTCGGGCGCGATGAGCAGTTCTTC
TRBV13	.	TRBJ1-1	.	CASSPAVTNTEAFF	TGTGCCAGCAGTCCTGCGGTTACCAACACTGAAGCTTTCTTT
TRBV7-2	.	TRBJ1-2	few	CASSSLAAGGNYGYTF	TGTGCCAGCAGCTCCCTAGCGGCAGGCGGTAACTATGGCTACACCTTC
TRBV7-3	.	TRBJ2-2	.	CASSLDGQGTGELFF	TGTGCCAGCAGCTTAGACGGGCAGGGCACCGGGGAGCTGTTTTTT
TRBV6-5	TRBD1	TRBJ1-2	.	CASTSRQGRLDGYTF	TGTGCCAGCACTAGTAGACAGGGCCGCTTGGATGGCTACACCTTC
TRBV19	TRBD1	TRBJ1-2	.	CASYKWDSSNYGYTF	TGTGCCAGTTATAAATGGGACAGTTCTAACTATGGCTACACCTTC
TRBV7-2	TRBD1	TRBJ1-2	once	CASSPGTAVRGYTF	TGTGCCAGCAGCCCTGGGACAGCCGTTCGGGGCTACACCTTC
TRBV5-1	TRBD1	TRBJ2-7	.	CASSWEPGQGTYEQYF	TGCGCCAGCAGCTGGGAGCCGGGACAGGGCACCTACGAGCAGTACTTC
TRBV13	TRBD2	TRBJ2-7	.	CASPTGGFSYEQYF	TGTGCCAGCCCCACGGGGGGATTCTCCTACGAGCAGTACTTC
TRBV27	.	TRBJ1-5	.	CASSLLSSLWHQPQHF	TGTGCCAGCAGTTTACTTTCCAGCCTATGGCATCAGCCCCAGCATTTT
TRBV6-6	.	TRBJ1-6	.	CASSLTDSRYNSPLHF	TGTGCCAGCAGTCTAACGGACAGTCGGTATAATTCACCCCTCCACTTT
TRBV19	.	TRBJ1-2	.	CASSIALSGMHGYTF	TGTGCCAGTAGTATAGCCCTTTCGGGAATGCATGGCTACACCTTC
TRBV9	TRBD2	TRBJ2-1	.	CASSVGGLAGRNEQFF	TGTGCCAGCAGCGTAGGGGGACTAGCGGGGAGGAATGAGCAGTTCTTC
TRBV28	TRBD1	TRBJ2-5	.	CASSPDRGRAPFQETQYF	TGTGCCAGCAGCCCGGACAGGGGGCGGGCACCCTTCCAAGAGACCCAGTACTTC
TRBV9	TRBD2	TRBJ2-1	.	CASSVRTSGTDNEQFF	TGTGCCAGCAGCGTCAGGACTAGCGGGACCGACAATGAGCAGTTCTTC
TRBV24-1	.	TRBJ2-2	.	CASASGGINTGELFF	TGTGCCAGCGCCAGTGGGGGAATTAACACCGGGGAGCTGTTTTTT
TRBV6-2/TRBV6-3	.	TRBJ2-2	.	CASSYQNTGELFF	TGTGCCAGCAGTTACCAAAACACCGGGGAGCTGTTTTTT
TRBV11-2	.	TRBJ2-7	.	CASSRQPDDTEQYF	TGTGCCAGCAGCCGTCAACCCGACGACACCGAGCAGTACTTC
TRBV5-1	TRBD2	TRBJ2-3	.	CASSTGTSGRTDTQYF	TGCGCCAGCAGCACCGGGACTAGCGGGCGCACAGATACGCAGTATTTT
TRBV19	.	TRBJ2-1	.	CASSGWGPNEQFF	TGTGCCAGTAGTGGTTGGGGTCCGAATGAGCAGTTCTTC
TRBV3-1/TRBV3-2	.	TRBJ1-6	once	CASSQARDSPLHF	TGTGCCAGCAGCCAAGCACGGGATTCACCCCTCCACTTT
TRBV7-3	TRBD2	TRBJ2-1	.	CASSSSSGGAYNEQFF	TGTGCCAGCAGCTCCTCTAGCGGGGGGGCCTACAATGAGCAGTTCTTC
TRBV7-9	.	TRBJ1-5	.	CASSLAFQPQHF	TGTGCCAGCAGCTTAGCATTTCAGCCCCAGCATTTT
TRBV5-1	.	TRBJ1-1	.	CASSLVVGDGMNTEAFF	TGCGCCAGCAGCTTGGTGGTCGGGGATGGGATGAACACTGAAGCTTTCTTT
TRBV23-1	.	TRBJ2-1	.	CASSQPQQGSYNEQFF	TGCGCCAGCAGTCAACCGCAACAGGGATCCTACAATGAGCAGTTCTTC
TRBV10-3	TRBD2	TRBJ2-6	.	CATNLGLAGSGANVLTF	TGTGCCACCAACCTGGGACTAGCGGGCTCTGGGGCCAACGTCCTGACTTTC
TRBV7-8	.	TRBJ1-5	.	CASSSPDRQPQHF	TGTGCCAGCAGCTCCCCAGACAGACAGCCCCAGCATTTT
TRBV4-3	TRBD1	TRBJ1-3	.	CASSQGSQGVDTIYF	TGCGCCAGCAGCCAAGGGAGTCAGGGGGTAGACACCATATATTTT
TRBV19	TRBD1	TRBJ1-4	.	CASSMRGLNEKLFF	TGTGCCAGTAGTATGAGGGGGCTTAATGAAAAACTGTTTTTT
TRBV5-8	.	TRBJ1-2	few	CASRTRQPSYGYTF	TGTGCCAGCAGGACGAGACAACCGAGTTATGGCTACACCTTC
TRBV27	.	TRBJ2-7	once	CASSPRLAYYEQYF	TGTGCCAGCAGTCCTCGATTAGCGTACTACGAGCAGTACTTC
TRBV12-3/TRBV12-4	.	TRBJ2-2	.	CASTRGTGELFF	TGTGCCAGCACAAGGGGAACCGGGGAGCTGTTTTTT
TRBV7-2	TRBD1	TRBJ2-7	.	CASSLAQTGSEQYF	TGTGCCAGCAGCTTAGCCCAGACAGGGTCCGAGCAGTACTTC
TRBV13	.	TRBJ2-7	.	CASSQVGAYEQYF	TGTGCCAGCAGCCAAGTGGGGGCCTACGAGCAGTACTTC
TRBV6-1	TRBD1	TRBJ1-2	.	CASSEDGTGRGYTF	TGTGCCAGCAGTGAAGATGGGACAGGGAGGGGCTACACCTTC
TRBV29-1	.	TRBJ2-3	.	CSVGLGHSTDTQYF	TGCAGCGTCGGGTTGGGCCATAGCACAGATACGCAGTATTTT
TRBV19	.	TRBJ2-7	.	CASSTVRGHEQYF	TGTGCCAGTAGTACCGTCCGGGGACACGAGCAGTACTTC
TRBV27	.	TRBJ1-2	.	CASSLQGYYGYTF	TGTGCCAGCAGTTTACAAGGATACTATGGCTACACCTTC
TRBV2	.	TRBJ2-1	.	CASSYGGPSYNEQFF	TGTGCCAGCAGTTACGGGGGGCCCTCCTACAATGAGCAGTTCTTC